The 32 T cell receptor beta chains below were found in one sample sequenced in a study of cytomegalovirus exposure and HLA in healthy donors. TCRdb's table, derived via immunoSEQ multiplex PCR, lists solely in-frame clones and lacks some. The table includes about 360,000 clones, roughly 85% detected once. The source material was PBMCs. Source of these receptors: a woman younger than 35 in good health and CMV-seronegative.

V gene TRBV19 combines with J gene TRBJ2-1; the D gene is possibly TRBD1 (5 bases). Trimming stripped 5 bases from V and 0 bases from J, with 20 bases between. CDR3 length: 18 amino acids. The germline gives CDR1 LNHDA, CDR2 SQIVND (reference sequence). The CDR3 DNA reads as TGTGCCAGTAGTCGACTCACACAGGCTCAAAGCTCCTACAATGAGCAGTTCTTC. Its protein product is CASSRLTQAQSSYNEQFF. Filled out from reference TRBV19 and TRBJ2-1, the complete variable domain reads DGGITQSPKYLFRKEGQNVTLSCEQNLNHDAMYWYRQDPGQGLRLIYYSQIVNDFQKGDIAEGYSVSREKKESFPLTVTSAQKNPTAFYLCASSRLTQAQSSYNEQFFGPGTRLTVL.

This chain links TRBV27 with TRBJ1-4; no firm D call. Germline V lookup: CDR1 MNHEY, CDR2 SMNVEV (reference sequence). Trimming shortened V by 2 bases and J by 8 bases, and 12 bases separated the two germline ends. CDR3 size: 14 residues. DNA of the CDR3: TGTGCCAGCAGTTTAGGAGGGTCCTTCGAAAAACTGTTTTTT. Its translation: CASSLGGSFEKLFF.

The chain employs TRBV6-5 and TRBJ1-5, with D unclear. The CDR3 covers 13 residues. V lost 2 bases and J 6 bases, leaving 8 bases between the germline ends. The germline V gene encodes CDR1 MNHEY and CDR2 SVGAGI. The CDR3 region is CASSYVRGQPQHF. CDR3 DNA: TGTGCCAGCAGTTACGTACGGGGTCAGCCCCAGCATTTT.

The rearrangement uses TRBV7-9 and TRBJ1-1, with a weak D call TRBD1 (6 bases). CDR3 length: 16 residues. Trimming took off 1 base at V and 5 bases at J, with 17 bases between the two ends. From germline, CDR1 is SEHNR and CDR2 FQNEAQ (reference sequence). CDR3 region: CASSLGFGLRGTEAFF. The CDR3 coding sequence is TGTGCCAGCAGCTTAGGGTTCGGACTGAGGGGGACTGAAGCTTTCTTT. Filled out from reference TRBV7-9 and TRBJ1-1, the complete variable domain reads DTGVSQNPRHKITKRGQNVTFRCDPISEHNRLYWYRQTLGQGPEFLTYFQNEAQLEKSRLLSDRFSAERPKGSFSTLEIQRTEQGDSAMYLCASSLGFGLRGTEAFFGQGTRLTVV.

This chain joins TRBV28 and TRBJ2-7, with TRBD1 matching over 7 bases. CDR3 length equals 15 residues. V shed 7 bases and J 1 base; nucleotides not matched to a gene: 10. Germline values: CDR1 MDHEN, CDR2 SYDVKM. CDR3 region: CASTTPGQLSYEQYF. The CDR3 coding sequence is TGTGCCAGCACCACCCCGGGACAGCTGTCCTACGAGCAGTACTTC.

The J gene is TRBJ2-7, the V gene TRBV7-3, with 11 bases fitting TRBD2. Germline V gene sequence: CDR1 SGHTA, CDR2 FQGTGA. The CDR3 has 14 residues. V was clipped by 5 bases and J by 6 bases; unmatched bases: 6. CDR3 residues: CASSQLAGESEQYF. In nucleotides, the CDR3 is TGTGCCAGCAGCCAACTAGCGGGAGAAAGCGAGCAGTACTTC.

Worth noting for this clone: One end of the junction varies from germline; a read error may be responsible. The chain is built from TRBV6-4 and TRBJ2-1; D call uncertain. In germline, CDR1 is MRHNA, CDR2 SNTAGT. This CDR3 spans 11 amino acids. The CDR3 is CASSYSDEQFF. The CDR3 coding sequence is TGTGCCAGCAGTTACTCCGATGAGCAGTTCTTC.

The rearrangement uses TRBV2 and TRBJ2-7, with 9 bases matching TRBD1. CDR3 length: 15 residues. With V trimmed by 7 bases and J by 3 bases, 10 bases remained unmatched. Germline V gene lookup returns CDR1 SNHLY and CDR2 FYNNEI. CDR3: CASNTPGQGLYEQYF. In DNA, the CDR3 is TGTGCCAGCAATACGCCGGGACAGGGCCTCTACGAGCAGTACTTC.

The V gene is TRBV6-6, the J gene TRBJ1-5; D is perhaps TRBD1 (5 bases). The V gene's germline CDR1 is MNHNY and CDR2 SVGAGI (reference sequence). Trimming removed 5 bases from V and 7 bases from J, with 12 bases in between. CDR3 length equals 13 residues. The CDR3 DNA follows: TGTGCCAGCAGTCACCTTACAGGCCAGCCCCAGCATTTT. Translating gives CASSHLTGQPQHF.

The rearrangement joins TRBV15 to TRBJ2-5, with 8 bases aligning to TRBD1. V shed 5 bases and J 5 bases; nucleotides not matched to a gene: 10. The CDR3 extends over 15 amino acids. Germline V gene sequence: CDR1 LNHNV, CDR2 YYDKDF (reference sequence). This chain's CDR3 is CATSGRDRGGETQYF. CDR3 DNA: TGTGCCACCAGCGGTCGAGACAGGGGCGGGGAGACCCAGTACTTC.

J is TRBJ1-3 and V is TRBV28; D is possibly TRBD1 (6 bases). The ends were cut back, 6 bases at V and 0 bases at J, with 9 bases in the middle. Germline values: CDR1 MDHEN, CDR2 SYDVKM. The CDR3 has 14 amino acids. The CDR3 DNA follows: TGTGCCAGCAGCCGAGGGGGCTCTGGAAACACCATATATTTT. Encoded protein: CASSRGGSGNTIYF.

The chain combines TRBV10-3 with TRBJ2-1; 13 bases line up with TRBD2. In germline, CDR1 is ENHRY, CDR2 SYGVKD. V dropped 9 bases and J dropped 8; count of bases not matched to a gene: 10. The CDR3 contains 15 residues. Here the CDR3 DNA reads TGTGCCATAAGGACTAGCGGGAGCTTAGTACATGAGCAGTTCTTC. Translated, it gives CAIRTSGSLVHEQFF.

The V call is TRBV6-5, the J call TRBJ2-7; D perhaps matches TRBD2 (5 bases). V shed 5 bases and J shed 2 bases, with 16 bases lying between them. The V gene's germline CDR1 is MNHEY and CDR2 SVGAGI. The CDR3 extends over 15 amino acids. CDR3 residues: CASSRGYKDPYEQYF. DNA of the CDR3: TGTGCCAGCAGTCGGGGATACAAGGACCCCTACGAGCAGTACTTC.

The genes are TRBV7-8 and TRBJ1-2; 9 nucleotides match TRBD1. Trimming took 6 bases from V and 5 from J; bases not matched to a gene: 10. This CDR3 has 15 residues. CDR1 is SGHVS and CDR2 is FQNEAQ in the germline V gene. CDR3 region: CASRPQPGQGYGYTF. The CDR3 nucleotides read TGTGCCAGCAGGCCCCAACCGGGACAGGGATATGGCTACACCTTC.

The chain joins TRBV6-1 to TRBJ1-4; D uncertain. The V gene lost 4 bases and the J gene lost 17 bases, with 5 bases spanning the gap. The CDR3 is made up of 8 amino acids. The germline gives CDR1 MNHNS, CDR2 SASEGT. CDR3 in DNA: TGTGCCAGCAGTGGGCCCTTTTTT. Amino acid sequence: CASSGPFF.

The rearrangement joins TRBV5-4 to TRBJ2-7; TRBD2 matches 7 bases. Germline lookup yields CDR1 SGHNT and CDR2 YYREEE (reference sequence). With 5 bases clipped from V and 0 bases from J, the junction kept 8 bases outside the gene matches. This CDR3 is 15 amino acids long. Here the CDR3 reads CASRPAGLSSYEQYF. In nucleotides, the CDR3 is TGTGCCAGCAGACCAGCGGGGTTGAGCTCCTACGAGCAGTACTTC.

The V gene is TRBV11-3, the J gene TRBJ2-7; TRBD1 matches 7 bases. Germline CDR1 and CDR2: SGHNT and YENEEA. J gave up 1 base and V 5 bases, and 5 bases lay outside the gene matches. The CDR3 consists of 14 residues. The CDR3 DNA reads TGTGCCAGCAGCCCTGACAGGGATTCCTACGAGCAGTACTTC. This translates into CASSPDRDSYEQYF.

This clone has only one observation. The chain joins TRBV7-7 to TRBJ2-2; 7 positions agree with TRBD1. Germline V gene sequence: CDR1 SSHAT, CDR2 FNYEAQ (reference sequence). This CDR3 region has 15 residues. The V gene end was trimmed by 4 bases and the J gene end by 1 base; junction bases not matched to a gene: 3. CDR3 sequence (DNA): TGTGCCAGCAGCTCCGGGACAGTGAACACCGGGGAGCTGTTTTTT. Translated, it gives CASSSGTVNTGELFF. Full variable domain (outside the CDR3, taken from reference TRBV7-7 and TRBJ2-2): GAGVSQSPRYKVTKRGQDVTLRCDPISSHATLYWYQQALGQGPEFLTYFNYEAQPDKSGLPSDRFSAERPEGSISTLTIQRTEQRDSAMYRCASSSGTVNTGELFFGEGSRLTVL.

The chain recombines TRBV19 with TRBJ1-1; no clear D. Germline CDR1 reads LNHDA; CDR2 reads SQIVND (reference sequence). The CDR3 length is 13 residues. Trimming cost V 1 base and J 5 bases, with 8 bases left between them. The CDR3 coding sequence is TGTGCCAGTAGTATAGTCCCGGGAACTGAAGCTTTCTTT. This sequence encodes CASSIVPGTEAFF.

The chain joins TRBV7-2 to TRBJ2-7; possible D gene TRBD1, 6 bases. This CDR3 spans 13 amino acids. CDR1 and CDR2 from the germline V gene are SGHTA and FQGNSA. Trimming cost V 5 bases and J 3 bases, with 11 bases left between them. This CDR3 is CASSPRQVYEQYF. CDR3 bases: TGTGCCAGCAGCCCCAGACAGGTCTACGAGCAGTACTTC.

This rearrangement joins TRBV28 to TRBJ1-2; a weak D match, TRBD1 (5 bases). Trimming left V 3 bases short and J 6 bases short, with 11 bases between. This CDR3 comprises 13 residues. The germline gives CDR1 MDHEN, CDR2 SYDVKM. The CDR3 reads CASSFTRGNGYTF. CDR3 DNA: TGTGCCAGCAGTTTCACCCGGGGGAATGGCTACACCTTC.

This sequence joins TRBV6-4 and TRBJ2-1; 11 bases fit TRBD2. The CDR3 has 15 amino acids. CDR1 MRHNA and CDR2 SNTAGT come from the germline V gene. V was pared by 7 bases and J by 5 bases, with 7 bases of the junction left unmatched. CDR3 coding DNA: TGTGCCAGCAAGGTCTCGACTAGCGGGAACAATGAGCAGTTCTTC. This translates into CASKVSTSGNNEQFF.

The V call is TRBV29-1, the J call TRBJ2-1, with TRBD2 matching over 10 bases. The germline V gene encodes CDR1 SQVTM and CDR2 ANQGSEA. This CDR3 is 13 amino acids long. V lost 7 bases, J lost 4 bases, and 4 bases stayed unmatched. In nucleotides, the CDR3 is TGCAGCGGAAGACTAGCGGGTTACAATGAGCAGTTCTTC. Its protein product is CSGRLAGYNEQFF.

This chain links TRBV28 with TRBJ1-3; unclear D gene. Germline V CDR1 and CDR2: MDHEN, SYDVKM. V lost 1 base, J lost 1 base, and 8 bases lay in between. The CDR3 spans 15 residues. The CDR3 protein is CASSLSQISGNTIYF. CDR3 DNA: TGTGCCAGCAGTTTATCCCAGATTTCTGGAAACACCATATATTTT.

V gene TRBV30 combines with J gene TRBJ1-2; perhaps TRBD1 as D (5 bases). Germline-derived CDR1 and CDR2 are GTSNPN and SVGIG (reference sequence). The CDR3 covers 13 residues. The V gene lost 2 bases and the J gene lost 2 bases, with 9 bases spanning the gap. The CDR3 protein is CAWSYQGNYGYTF. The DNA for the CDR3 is TGTGCCTGGAGTTACCAGGGAAACTATGGCTACACCTTC.

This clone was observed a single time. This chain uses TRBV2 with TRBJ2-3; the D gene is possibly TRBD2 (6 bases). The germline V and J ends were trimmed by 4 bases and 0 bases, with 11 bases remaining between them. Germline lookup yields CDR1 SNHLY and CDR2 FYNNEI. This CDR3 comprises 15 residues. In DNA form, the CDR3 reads TGTGCCAGCAGTGCGCCGGGGAGGAGCACAGATACGCAGTATTTT. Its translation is CASSAPGRSTDTQYF.

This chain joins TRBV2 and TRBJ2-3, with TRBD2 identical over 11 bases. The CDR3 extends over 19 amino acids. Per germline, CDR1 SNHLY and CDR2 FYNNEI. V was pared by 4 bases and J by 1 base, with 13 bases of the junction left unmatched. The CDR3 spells CASSGRGLAERQCTDTQYF. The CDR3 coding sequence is TGTGCCAGCAGTGGAAGGGGACTAGCGGAACGTCAATGCACAGATACGCAGTATTTT.

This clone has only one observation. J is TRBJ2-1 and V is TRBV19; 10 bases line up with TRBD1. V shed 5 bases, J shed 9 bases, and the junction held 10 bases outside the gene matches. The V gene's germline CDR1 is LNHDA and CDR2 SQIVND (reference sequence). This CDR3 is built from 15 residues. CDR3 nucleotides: TGTGCCAGTAGTGCCGCGGGACAGGGGACGGGTGAGCAGTTCTTC. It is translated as CASSAAGQGTGEQFF.

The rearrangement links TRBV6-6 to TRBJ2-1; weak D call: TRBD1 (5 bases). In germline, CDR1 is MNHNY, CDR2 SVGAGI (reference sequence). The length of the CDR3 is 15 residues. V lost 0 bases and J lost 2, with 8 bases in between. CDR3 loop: CASSYSTATYNEQFF. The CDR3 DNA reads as TGTGCCAGCAGTTACTCGACAGCTACCTACAATGAGCAGTTCTTC.

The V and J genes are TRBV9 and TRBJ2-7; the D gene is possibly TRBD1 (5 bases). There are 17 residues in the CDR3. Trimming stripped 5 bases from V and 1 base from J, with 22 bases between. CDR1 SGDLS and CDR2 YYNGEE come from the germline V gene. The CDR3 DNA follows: TGTGCCAGCAGTGAAGGGGTGGCCGTAAGAGCATCCTACGAGCAGTACTTC. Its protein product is CASSEGVAVRASYEQYF. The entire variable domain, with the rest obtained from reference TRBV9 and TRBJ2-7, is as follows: DSGVTQTPKHLITATGQRVTLRCSPRSGDLSVYWYQQSLDQGLQFLIQYYNGEERAKGNILERFSAQQFPDLHSELNLSSLELGDSALYFCASSEGVAVRASYEQYFGPGTRLTVT.

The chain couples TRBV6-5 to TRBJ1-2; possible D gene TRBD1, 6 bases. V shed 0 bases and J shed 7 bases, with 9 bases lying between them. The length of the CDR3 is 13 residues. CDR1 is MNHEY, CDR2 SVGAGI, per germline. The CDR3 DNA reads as TGTGCCAGCAGTTACTCGGGGGCGGCTGGCTACACCTTC. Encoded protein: CASSYSGAAGYTF.

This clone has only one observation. This chain's CDR3 is CASSARLSSEQYF. The CDR3 bases are TGTGCCAGTAGTGCTCGACTCTCTTCCGAGCAGTACTTC. The chain employs TRBV19 and TRBJ2-7; D gene ambiguous. With 5 bases removed from V and 6 bases from J, the gap between germline ends came to 14 bases. Germline V CDR1 and CDR2: LNHDA, SQIVND (reference sequence). The CDR3 has 13 amino acids.